The source of this T cell receptor beta chain is a study of T-cell reconstitution after alpha-beta-depleted transplantation in children. Study-level results: Some patients' high day-60 TCRbeta diversity was attributed to recipient cells surviving conditioning. Several hundred expanded graft clones reportedly supplied alpha-beta T cells about two months after transplant. Hyperexpanded clones declined; after one year, newly produced T cells mostly supplied diversity.

Looked up from germline, CDR1 is SGHAT and CDR2 is FQNNGV. The CDR3 has 19 amino acids. Trimming took 4 bases from V and 10 from J; bases not matched to a gene: 24. The table lists this clonotype with a few counts. No antigen is known for it. For TCRbeta, the library was prepared with unique molecular identifiers. TCRdb processed the PCR reads anew with MiXCR; each CDR3 protein has one entry. The sample lists 900,000 or so distinct CDR3 sequences, approximately 15% occurring once. Source: PBMCs, mostly from graft donor cells, taken 360 days after TCRalphabeta/CD19-depleted stem cell transplant. The genes are TRBV11-2 and TRBJ2-1; 8 bases agree with TRBD2. This receptor was identified in a male patient aged 10 to 17 who had a stem cell transplant for acute lymphoblastic leukemia, so the T cells may come from the graft donor. CDR3 bases: TGTGCCAGCAGCTCCCGAGGGAGGATGGTAGCGGGACTGCGAAGGGAGCAGTTCTTC. This sequence encodes CASSSRGRMVAGLRREQFF.